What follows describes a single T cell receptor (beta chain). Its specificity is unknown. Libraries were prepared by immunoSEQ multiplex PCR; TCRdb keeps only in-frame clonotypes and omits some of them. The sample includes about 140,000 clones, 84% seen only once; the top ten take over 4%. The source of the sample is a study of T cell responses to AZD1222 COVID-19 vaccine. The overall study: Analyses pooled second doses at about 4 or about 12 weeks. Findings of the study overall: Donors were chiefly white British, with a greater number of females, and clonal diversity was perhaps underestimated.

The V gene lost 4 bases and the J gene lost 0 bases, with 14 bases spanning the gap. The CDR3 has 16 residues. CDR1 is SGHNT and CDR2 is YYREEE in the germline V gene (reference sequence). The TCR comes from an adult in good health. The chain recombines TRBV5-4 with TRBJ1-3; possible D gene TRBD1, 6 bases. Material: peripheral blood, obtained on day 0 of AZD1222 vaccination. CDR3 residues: CASSEGGRFSGNTIYF. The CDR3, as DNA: TGTGCCAGCAGCGAGGGGGGGAGATTCTCTGGAAACACCATATATTTT.